This is a list of T cell receptor beta chains from one sample in a study of cytomegalovirus exposure and HLA in healthy donors. Here immunoSEQ multiplex PCR was the method, and the copy in TCRdb shows in-frame clones only, minus some. In the table there are some 99,000 clones, roughly two thirds of which are singletons. Source material: PBMCs. These receptors were taken from a female donor in good health and CMV-seronegative. The CDR3 runs from the conserved cysteine through the conserved F or W. The order of the fields is D gene, J gene, clone size, V gene, CDR3 DNA, CDR3 protein. The D gene is left open where the match is weak. Rows give clone size only sometimes, using once, few, many, or a class for an expanded clone.

d_gene: .; j_gene: TRBJ2-7; abundance: .; v_gene: TRBV20-1; CDR3nt: TGCAGTGCTAGAGTCAACTACGAGCAGTACTTC; CDR3aa: CSARVNYEQYF
d_gene: .; j_gene: TRBJ1-5; abundance: few; v_gene: TRBV29-1; CDR3nt: TGCAGCGTTGCTAGGGGGATGGGTCAGCCCCAGCATTTT; CDR3aa: CSVARGMGQPQHF
d_gene: TRBD2; j_gene: TRBJ2-7; abundance: once; v_gene: TRBV9; CDR3nt: TGTGCCAGCAGCGTAGGACGGGGGGAGTGGTACGAGCAGTACTTC; CDR3aa: CASSVGRGEWYEQYF
d_gene: TRBD1; j_gene: TRBJ2-7; abundance: .; v_gene: TRBV30; CDR3nt: TGTGCCTGGAGTTGGGACAGCTCCTACGAGCAGTACTTC; CDR3aa: CAWSWDSSYEQYF
d_gene: .; j_gene: TRBJ2-5; abundance: few; v_gene: TRBV30; CDR3nt: TGTGCCTGTACAGGGGGAGGGGAGACCCAGTACTTC; CDR3aa: CACTGGGETQYF
d_gene: TRBD2; j_gene: TRBJ2-1; abundance: .; v_gene: TRBV9; CDR3nt: TGTGCCAGCAGCGTAGGATCGGGACTAGCGGGAGATGAGCAGTTCTTC; CDR3aa: CASSVGSGLAGDEQFF
d_gene: TRBD1; j_gene: TRBJ1-4; abundance: .; v_gene: TRBV9; CDR3nt: TGTGCCAGCAGCGCCCCCCGGGACAGGGGAGGCTTTGAAAAACTGTTTTTT; CDR3aa: CASSAPRDRGGFEKLFF
d_gene: .; j_gene: TRBJ2-4; abundance: many; v_gene: TRBV4-2; CDR3nt: TGTGCCAGCAGCCAAGATTCGAGACAGGAAAACATTCAGTACTTC; CDR3aa: CASSQDSRQENIQYF
d_gene: .; j_gene: TRBJ2-3; abundance: few; v_gene: TRBV29-1; CDR3nt: TGCAGCGTTGTCGGGGGGCTCGTAGGGGGCACAGATACGCAGTATTTT; CDR3aa: CSVVGGLVGGTDTQYF
d_gene: .; j_gene: TRBJ2-1; abundance: few; v_gene: TRBV19; CDR3nt: TGTGCCAGTAGTGATTACAGAGAGCAGTTCTTC; CDR3aa: CASSDYREQFF
d_gene: TRBD2; j_gene: TRBJ2-3; abundance: few; v_gene: TRBV7-9; CDR3nt: TGTGCCAGCAATTCCCGGCGGGAGGGCCGGGATACGCAGTATTTT; CDR3aa: CASNSRREGRDTQYF
d_gene: .; j_gene: TRBJ2-1; abundance: few; v_gene: TRBV29-1; CDR3nt: TGCAGCGTTGATCGATGGGCTAGCGTGGGCAATGAGCAGTTCTTC; CDR3aa: CSVDRWASVGNEQFF
d_gene: .; j_gene: TRBJ1-1; abundance: .; v_gene: TRBV2; CDR3nt: TGTGCCAGCGCAGGGGTAGCGAGCACTGAAGCTTTCTTT; CDR3aa: CASAGVASTEAFF
d_gene: TRBD2; j_gene: TRBJ2-5; abundance: .; v_gene: TRBV7-8; CDR3nt: TGTGCCAGCAGGGGACTAGCGCTGGAGACCCAGTACTTC; CDR3aa: CASRGLALETQYF
d_gene: .; j_gene: TRBJ2-3; abundance: few; v_gene: TRBV4-3; CDR3nt: TGCGCCAGCAGCCAAGAAGGTGAAGCTCAGGGGGGAGATACGCAGTATTTT; CDR3aa: CASSQEGEAQGGDTQYF
d_gene: .; j_gene: TRBJ2-1; abundance: .; v_gene: TRBV5-1; CDR3nt: TGCGCCAGCAGCTTGGGAGCCCGGGCGGGTGAGCAGTTCTTC; CDR3aa: CASSLGARAGEQFF
d_gene: TRBD1; j_gene: TRBJ2-5; abundance: .; v_gene: TRBV2; CDR3nt: TGTGCCAGCAGCTATGGACAGGCCCAGCAGACCCAGTACTTC; CDR3aa: CASSYGQAQQTQYF
d_gene: .; j_gene: TRBJ2-6; abundance: few; v_gene: TRBV4-1; CDR3nt: TGCGCCAGCAGCCAGGCCCCGTGGCGGGGCTCCGGGGCCAACGTCCTGACTTTC; CDR3aa: CASSQAPWRGSGANVLTF
d_gene: .; j_gene: TRBJ2-7; abundance: .; v_gene: TRBV6-6; CDR3nt: TGTGCCAGCAGCCAGGGGAACGACGAGCAGTACTTC; CDR3aa: CASSQGNDEQYF
d_gene: .; j_gene: TRBJ1-3; abundance: .; v_gene: TRBV28; CDR3nt: TGTGCCAGCACCACTTCGGGGGGGAGAGGAAACACCATATATTTT; CDR3aa: CASTTSGGRGNTIYF
d_gene: .; j_gene: TRBJ2-3; abundance: .; v_gene: TRBV11-2; CDR3nt: TGTGCCAGCAGCTTACAAAGCGGCGGGGGCACAGATACGCAGTATTTT; CDR3aa: CASSLQSGGGTDTQYF
d_gene: .; j_gene: TRBJ1-5; abundance: .; v_gene: TRBV6-6; CDR3nt: TGTGCCACCAAGCACCTTGATAGCAATCAGCCCCAGCATTTT; CDR3aa: CATKHLDSNQPQHF
d_gene: .; j_gene: TRBJ2-2; abundance: few; v_gene: TRBV19; CDR3nt: TGTGCCAGCAAACCCGGCACCGGGGAGCTGTTTTTT; CDR3aa: CASKPGTGELFF
d_gene: .; j_gene: TRBJ2-7; abundance: .; v_gene: TRBV10-3; CDR3nt: TGTGCCATCGGGAGGGGGTCCGACGAGCAGTACTTC; CDR3aa: CAIGRGSDEQYF
d_gene: .; j_gene: TRBJ2-7; abundance: .; v_gene: TRBV13; CDR3nt: TGTGCCAGCAGCTTAGGCCTGGGCAGGGGAACACTCTACGAGCAGTACTTC; CDR3aa: CASSLGLGRGTLYEQYF
d_gene: .; j_gene: TRBJ2-2; abundance: few; v_gene: TRBV7-2; CDR3nt: TGTGCCAGCAGCTCAGGGACATATCGGCCCGGGGAGCTGTTTTTT; CDR3aa: CASSSGTYRPGELFF
d_gene: .; j_gene: TRBJ2-7; abundance: few; v_gene: TRBV7-2; CDR3nt: TGTGCCAGCAGCTTCACGCCGGGAGACTACGAGCAGTACTTC; CDR3aa: CASSFTPGDYEQYF
d_gene: .; j_gene: TRBJ2-1; abundance: .; v_gene: TRBV11-2; CDR3nt: TGTGCCAGCAGCCCCCGACTAGTATTAGGTGGTGAGCAGTTCTTC; CDR3aa: CASSPRLVLGGEQFF
d_gene: TRBD1; j_gene: TRBJ1-2; abundance: few; v_gene: TRBV28; CDR3nt: TGTGCCAGCAGCGACCGGACAGGGAATTCGGCCTACACCTTC; CDR3aa: CASSDRTGNSAYTF
d_gene: .; j_gene: TRBJ1-4; abundance: few; v_gene: TRBV4-3; CDR3nt: TGCGCCAGCAGCCAAAGTAAGACAGGCAGGAAAGAAAAACTGTTTTTT; CDR3aa: CASSQSKTGRKEKLFF
d_gene: .; j_gene: TRBJ1-2; abundance: .; v_gene: TRBV30; CDR3nt: TGTGCCTGGAGGGGGGGGGACCGTGGCTACACCTTC; CDR3aa: CAWRGGDRGYTF
d_gene: .; j_gene: TRBJ2-7; abundance: once; v_gene: TRBV28; CDR3nt: TGTGCCAGCAGTTTATCGGGCTACGAGCAGTACTTC; CDR3aa: CASSLSGYEQYF
d_gene: .; j_gene: TRBJ1-5; abundance: .; v_gene: TRBV6-5; CDR3nt: TGTGCCAGCAGCGACAACAATCAGCCCCAGCATTTT; CDR3aa: CASSDNNQPQHF
d_gene: TRBD2; j_gene: TRBJ2-7; abundance: .; v_gene: TRBV9; CDR3nt: TGTGCCAGCAGCAGCGGGAGGGAAGACGAGCAGTACTTC; CDR3aa: CASSSGREDEQYF
d_gene: .; j_gene: TRBJ2-1; abundance: .; v_gene: TRBV2; CDR3nt: TGTGCCAGCAGCTTCGCCTACGGCGGGGATGAGCAGTTCTTC; CDR3aa: CASSFAYGGDEQFF
d_gene: TRBD1; j_gene: TRBJ1-1; abundance: .; v_gene: TRBV7-9; CDR3nt: TGTGCCAGCAGTCTCGGACAGGACAACACTGAAGCTTTCTTT; CDR3aa: CASSLGQDNTEAFF
d_gene: .; j_gene: TRBJ2-1; abundance: .; v_gene: TRBV20-1; CDR3nt: TGCAGTGCTCCCGAGGGAAATGAGCAGTTCTTC; CDR3aa: CSAPEGNEQFF
d_gene: .; j_gene: TRBJ2-3; abundance: .; v_gene: TRBV20-1; CDR3nt: TGCAGTGCTAGAGTGCGGTATACGCAGTATTTT; CDR3aa: CSARVRYTQYF
d_gene: TRBD2; j_gene: TRBJ2-1; abundance: .; v_gene: TRBV4-3; CDR3nt: TGCGCCAGCAGCGACCAAAGGACTAGCGATGAGCAGTTCTTC; CDR3aa: CASSDQRTSDEQFF
d_gene: TRBD1; j_gene: TRBJ1-2; abundance: .; v_gene: TRBV9; CDR3nt: TGTGCCAGCACCTCCGGGACAGGGCTAGGGTATGGCTACACCTTC; CDR3aa: CASTSGTGLGYGYTF
d_gene: .; j_gene: TRBJ1-1; abundance: .; v_gene: TRBV11-3; CDR3nt: TGTGCCAGCAGCTTAGATTCCGCAGGCCGTAACACTGAAGCTTTCTTT; CDR3aa: CASSLDSAGRNTEAFF
d_gene: .; j_gene: TRBJ1-5; abundance: .; v_gene: TRBV4-1; CDR3nt: TGCGCCAGCAGCCAAGTCCTTCGGGGAAGGGTGGGGAATCAGCCCCAGCATTTT; CDR3aa: CASSQVLRGRVGNQPQHF
d_gene: .; j_gene: TRBJ1-1; abundance: few; v_gene: TRBV29-1; CDR3nt: TGCAGCGCAGGATTGACAGGCTTGAACACTGAAGCTTTCTTT; CDR3aa: CSAGLTGLNTEAFF
d_gene: .; j_gene: TRBJ2-1; abundance: few; v_gene: TRBV19; CDR3nt: TGTGCCAGTAGTAGACAGAGAAGCTCCTACAATGAGCAGTTCTTC; CDR3aa: CASSRQRSSYNEQFF
d_gene: .; j_gene: TRBJ2-1; abundance: .; v_gene: TRBV15; CDR3nt: TGTGCCACCAGCCGGCAGGAGGGTTTGAATGAGCAGTTCTTC; CDR3aa: CATSRQEGLNEQFF